Below are 5 T cell receptor beta chains sequenced from a single sample in a study of OX40 agonist ivuxolimab in advanced cancers. Sequenced by immunoSEQ multiplex PCR; TCRdb stores in-frame clones only, minus some. This sample has about 46,000 clones; 88% occur once, and the top ten carry 55% to 60%. Source: CD4+ or CD8+ T cells sorted from blood, taken in a trial of the OX40 agonist ivuxolimab. The receptors come from an adult with an advanced solid tumor such as melanoma, head and neck, liver or kidney cancer.

The chain links TRBV7-9 to TRBJ2-5; 12 positions match TRBD2. J was trimmed by 4 bases and V by 2 bases; bases with no gene match: 5. Germline V gene data show CDR1 as SEHNR and CDR2 as FQNEAQ (reference sequence). The CDR3 is made up of 16 amino acids. Here the CDR3 DNA reads TGTGCCAGCAGCTTAATTCTAGCGGGAGGGACAGAGACCCAGTACTTC. It yields the protein CASSLILAGGTETQYF.

This clone appeared a few times. This sequence joins TRBV5-1 and TRBJ1-1; no clear D. Germline CDR1 reads SGHRS; CDR2 reads YFSETQ. There are 15 residues in the CDR3. Trimming removed 2 bases at V and 0 bases at J, with 11 bases between. The CDR3 nucleotides read TGCGCCAGCAGCTTAAGGTCGGACGTGAACACTGAAGCTTTCTTT. This encodes CASSLRSDVNTEAFF.

Here the CDR3 reads CASSRTGGNGYEQYF. CDR3 in DNA: TGCGCCAGCAGCCGCACAGGGGGCAATGGCTACGAGCAGTACTTC. V usage is TRBV4-1 and J usage is TRBJ2-7, with 9 bases matching TRBD1. The ends lost 4 bases at V and 3 bases at J; junction bases unmatched: 7. This CDR3 is 15 amino acids long. Germline CDR1 reads MGHRA; CDR2 reads YSYEKL.

The chain uses TRBV29-1 and TRBJ2-4, with 7 nucleotides matching TRBD1. V was pared by 2 bases and J by 2 bases, with 3 bases of the junction left unmatched. Germline values: CDR1 SQVTM, CDR2 ANQGSEA. This CDR3 is built from 14 residues. CDR3 DNA sequence: TGCAGCGTTGAAAACAGGGGCACCAAAAACATTCAGTACTTC. Its translation is CSVENRGTKNIQYF.

The chain links TRBV7-3 to TRBJ2-3; D ambiguous. CDR3 length equals 16 residues. Germline V lookup: CDR1 SGHTA, CDR2 FQGTGA. Trimming shortened V by 5 bases and J by 3 bases, and 18 bases separated the two germline ends. CDR3 bases: TGTGCCAGCAGCCCCCTTTTTCGGGCGGATACAGATACGCAGTATTTT. The encoded protein is CASSPLFRADTDTQYF.